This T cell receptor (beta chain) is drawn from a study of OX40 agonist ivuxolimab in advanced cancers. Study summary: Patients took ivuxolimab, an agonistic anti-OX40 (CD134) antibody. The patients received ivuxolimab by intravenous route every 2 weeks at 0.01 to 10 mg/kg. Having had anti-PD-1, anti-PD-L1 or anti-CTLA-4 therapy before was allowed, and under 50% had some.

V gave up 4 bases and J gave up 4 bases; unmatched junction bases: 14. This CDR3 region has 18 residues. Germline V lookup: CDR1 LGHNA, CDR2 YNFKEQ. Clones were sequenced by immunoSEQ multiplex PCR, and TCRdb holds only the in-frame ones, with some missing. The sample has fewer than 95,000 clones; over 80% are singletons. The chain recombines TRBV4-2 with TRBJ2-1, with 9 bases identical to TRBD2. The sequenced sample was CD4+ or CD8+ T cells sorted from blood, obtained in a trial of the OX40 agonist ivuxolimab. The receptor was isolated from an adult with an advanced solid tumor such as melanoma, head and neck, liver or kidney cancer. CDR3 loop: CASSPIAGEVRGYNEQFF. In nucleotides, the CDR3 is TGTGCCAGCAGCCCCATAGCGGGGGAGGTCAGAGGTTACAATGAGCAGTTCTTC.